A selection of T cell receptor beta chains follows, all from one sample in a study of cytomegalovirus exposure and HLA in healthy donors. Some clones are missing from TCRdb's copy, which holds only in-frame ones; the method was immunoSEQ multiplex PCR. The sample lists about 93,000 clones, under 85% occurring once. Sequencing used PBMCs. All receptors come from a woman aged 40 to 49 in good health and CMV-seronegative. CDR3s include the opening cysteine and the closing phenylalanine or tryptophan. A D gene is named only where the DNA matches it firmly. Not all rows give a size; the values are once, few, many and, for expanded clones, a class.

j_gene | d_gene | abundance | v_gene | CDR3aa | CDR3nt
TRBJ2-3 | TRBD1 | NA | TRBV28 | CASSNTGGTDTQYF | TGTGCCAGCAGCAACACAGGGGGCACAGATACGCAGTATTTT
TRBJ2-4 | NA | once | TRBV2 | CASSGENIQYF | TGTGCCAGCAGTGGAGAAAACATTCAGTACTTC
TRBJ2-7 | TRBD2 | NA | TRBV5-6 | CASSLGEVRLAGAEQYF | TGTGCCAGCAGCTTAGGGGAGGTACGGCTAGCGGGAGCCGAGCAGTACTTC
TRBJ1-1 | NA | NA | TRBV6-6 | CASSVQSLSTEAFF | TGTGCCAGCAGCGTACAGTCCCTGAGCACTGAAGCTTTCTTT
TRBJ2-1 | TRBD2 | NA | TRBV4-1 | CASSQDARLAGDNEQFF | TGCGCCAGCAGCCAAGACGCCAGGCTAGCGGGTGACAATGAGCAGTTCTTC
TRBJ2-1 | NA | NA | TRBV25-1 | CASSELRDPGYNEQFF | TGTGCCAGCAGTGAGTTGCGGGACCCTGGGTACAATGAGCAGTTCTTC
TRBJ1-5 | NA | NA | TRBV5-8 | CASSEGVRDQPQHF | TGTGCCAGCAGTGAGGGTGTCCGAGATCAGCCCCAGCATTTT
TRBJ2-7 | NA | NA | TRBV27 | CASSERMSSYEQYF | TGTGCCAGCAGTGAGCGGATGAGCTCCTACGAGCAGTACTTC
TRBJ1-6 | NA | NA | TRBV7-2 | CASSPGNSPLHF | TGTGCCAGCAGCCCGGGGAATTCACCCCTCCACTTT
TRBJ2-1 | NA | once | TRBV27 | CANPLAEKQFF | TGTGCCAACCCATTAGCTGAGAAGCAGTTCTTC
TRBJ1-3 | NA | NA | TRBV28 | CASRLPGSGNTIYF | TGTGCCAGCAGGTTACCGGGCTCTGGAAACACCATATATTTT
TRBJ1-2 | TRBD1 | NA | TRBV4-3 | CASSQALQGVNYGYTF | TGCGCCAGCAGCCAAGCCCTTCAGGGGGTCAACTATGGCTACACCTTC
TRBJ1-2 | NA | NA | TRBV7-2 | CASSLEIHYGYTF | TGTGCCAGCAGCTTGGAGATCCACTATGGCTACACCTTC
TRBJ1-2 | NA | once | TRBV6-5 | CASSYRQSPTNYGYTF | TGTGCCAGCAGTTATAGACAGTCTCCGACTAACTATGGCTACACCTTC
TRBJ1-4 | NA | NA | TRBV28 | CASSPVARNNEKLFF | TGTGCCAGCAGTCCAGTCGCCAGGAACAATGAAAAACTGTTTTTT
TRBJ2-1 | NA | NA | TRBV6-4 | CASSRGAEGEQFF | TGTGCCAGCAGCAGGGGGGCCGAGGGTGAGCAGTTCTTC
TRBJ2-7 | NA | NA | TRBV30 | CAWITPPDIATQYF | TGTGCCTGGATCACCCCTCCGGACATCGCTACGCAGTACTTC
TRBJ1-1 | NA | once | TRBV6-4 | CASSASHANTEAFF | TGTGCCAGCAGTGCTAGTCACGCGAACACTGAAGCTTTCTTT
TRBJ1-2 | TRBD1 | NA | TRBV30 | CAWRMVTGAGYGYTF | TGTGCCTGGAGGATGGTAACAGGGGCGGGCTATGGCTACACCTTC
TRBJ1-1 | NA | NA | TRBV27 | CASTTGMNTEAFF | TGTGCCAGCACCACAGGGATGAACACTGAAGCTTTCTTT
TRBJ1-2 | TRBD1 | NA | TRBV10-3 | CAITGTGCGYTF | TGTGCCATCACCGGGACAGGGTGTGGCTACACCTTC
TRBJ1-2 | NA | few | TRBV4-3 | CASSPGGEESGYTF | TGCGCCAGCAGCCCCGGGGGGGAAGAGTCCGGCTACACCTTC
TRBJ2-7 | NA | few | TRBV5-5 | CASSPRGSYEQYF | TGTGCCAGCAGCCCCCGGGGCTCCTACGAGCAGTACTTC
TRBJ2-1 | NA | NA | TRBV5-1 | CASSQTYNEQFF | TGCGCCAGCAGCCAGACCTACAATGAGCAGTTCTTC
TRBJ1-2 | NA | NA | TRBV5-5 | CASSLEGGVANGYTF | TGTGCCAGCAGCTTGGAGGGGGGGGTAGCCAATGGCTACACCTTC
TRBJ1-2 | TRBD1 | few | TRBV29-1 | CSVEDWGTGIQGYGYTF | TGCAGCGTTGAAGACTGGGGGACAGGGATTCAGGGCTATGGCTACACCTTC
TRBJ2-2 | NA | medium-sized | TRBV15 | CATSRDFSLTGELFF | TGTGCCACCAGCAGAGATTTTTCTTTGACCGGGGAGCTGTTTTTT
TRBJ1-6 | TRBD1 | NA | TRBV27 | CASSRGQGTYNSPLHF | TGTGCCAGCAGCCGAGGACAGGGAACCTATAATTCACCCCTCCACTTT
TRBJ2-2 | NA | few | TRBV7-2 | CASSYLVGVAGELFF | TGTGCCAGCAGCTACCTCGTCGGGGTAGCCGGGGAGCTGTTTTTT
TRBJ2-1 | NA | NA | TRBV6-1 | CASSGRGNEQFF | TGTGCCAGCAGTGGAAGAGGGAATGAGCAGTTCTTC
TRBJ1-1 | NA | few | TRBV6-1 | CASSLPGLSWNEAFF | TGTGCCAGCAGTTTACCGGGACTCTCATGGAATGAAGCTTTCTTT
TRBJ2-4 | TRBD1 | many | TRBV27 | CASSPGRGTGKNIQYF | TGTGCCAGCAGCCCGGGGAGAGGGACAGGGAAAAACATTCAGTACTTC
TRBJ1-1 | NA | NA | TRBV19 | CASSFRSSNTEAFF | TGTGCCAGTAGTTTTCGGTCCTCGAACACTGAAGCTTTCTTT
TRBJ2-5 | NA | NA | TRBV5-1 | CASSLVRRETQYF | TGCGCCAGCAGCTTGGTGCGGAGGGAGACCCAGTACTTC
TRBJ1-1 | NA | few | TRBV4-1 | CASSQVRRARAFF | TGCGCCAGCAGCCAAGTAAGGAGGGCGAGGGCTTTCTTT
TRBJ2-2 | TRBD1 | NA | TRBV5-1 | CASGRRQGETRELFF | TGCGCCAGCGGACGACGACAGGGGGAGACCAGGGAGCTGTTTTTT
TRBJ1-4 | NA | once | TRBV9 | CASSVGPRDNNEKLFF | TGTGCCAGCAGCGTAGGGCCCAGGGACAATAATGAAAAACTGTTTTTT
TRBJ2-1 | TRBD2 | NA | TRBV9 | CASSSQAGGPNNEQFF | TGTGCCAGCAGCTCCCAAGCGGGAGGACCGAACAATGAGCAGTTCTTC
TRBJ1-2 | TRBD1 | NA | TRBV5-1 | CASSLETGGPYGYTF | TGCGCCAGCAGCTTGGAGACAGGGGGGCCCTATGGCTACACCTTC
TRBJ2-3 | NA | NA | TRBV7-9 | CASSSSYTQYF | TGTGCCAGCAGCTCGTCGTATACGCAGTATTTT